The clone carrying this TCR beta chain was observed many times. What it binds is not known. Graves' hyperthyroidism was deemed stable given no ophthalmopathy progression within 18 months. PBMCs were sourced from over 8.5 ml fresh peripheral blood. The source of the sample is a study of T cells in Graves' hyperthyroidism and ophthalmopathy. Study in general: Sampling of peripheral blood happened at initial diagnosis, prior to any treatment. Points from the study as a whole: Most clonotypes expanded in thyroid above 0.001 were likewise present in blood.

RNA transcripts served as the template for amplifying TCR beta CDR3 regions. Carried out on the TCR CDR3, a first-round RT-PCR used the HTBI primer set. TCRdb independently ran MiXCR on the multiplex PCR reads; one entry per CDR3 protein. The sample carries over 550,000 distinct CDR3 sequences, around 15% recorded once. The V end was cut by 6 bases, the J end by 5 bases, with 13 bases between. Looked up from germline, CDR1 is DFQATT and CDR2 is SNEGSKA (reference sequence). This CDR3 has 12 residues. The TCR sequence derives from a woman younger than 30 with Graves' hyperthyroidism. Source material: blood. The chain joins TRBV20-1 to TRBJ2-5, with TRBD1 as a possible D gene (6 bases). The CDR3 loop reads CSAKQGVETQYF. The CDR3 coding sequence is TGCAGTGCAAAACAGGGAGTGGAGACCCAGTACTTC.